Below, one T cell receptor beta chain is given with its context. Participant-given clinical history determined each cohort assignment. The study counted Cohort 3 donors as recovered given two negative PCRs, clearance, or symptom resolution. This sample is part of a study of blood T cell repertoires in COVID-19. The CDR3 is made up of 14 amino acids. Germline lookup yields CDR1 GTSNPN and CDR2 SVGIG (reference sequence). The junction had 6 bases not matched to a gene; V was cut back by 4 bases and J by 2 bases. TCRdb's table, derived via immunoSEQ multiplex PCR, lists solely in-frame clones and lacks some. Counted here are 200,000 to 250,000 clones, 65% to 90% occurring once; the ten biggest clones make up around 1.8%.

The TCR sequence derives from a man in his forties who had recovered from COVID-19. The specimen sequenced was PBMCs or T cells enriched from blood (not recorded which). The chain links TRBV30 to TRBJ2-3; 7 bases are shared with TRBD2. CDR3 coding DNA: TGTGCCTGGACCCCCGGGAGGTACACAGATACGCAGTATTTT. Protein sequence: CAWTPGRYTDTQYF.